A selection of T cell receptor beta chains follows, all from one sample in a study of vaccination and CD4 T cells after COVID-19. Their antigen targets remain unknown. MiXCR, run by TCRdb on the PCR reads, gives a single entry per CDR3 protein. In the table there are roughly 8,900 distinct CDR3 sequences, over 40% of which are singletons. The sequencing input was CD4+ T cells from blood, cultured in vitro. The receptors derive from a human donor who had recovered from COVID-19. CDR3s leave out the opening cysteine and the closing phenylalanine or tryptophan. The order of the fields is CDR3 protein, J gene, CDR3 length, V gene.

ASSRTGYNSPLH	TRBJ1-6	12	TRBV6-1
SAQAIGTSFHEQY	TRBJ2-7	13	TRBV20-1
ASSPSGSYEQY	TRBJ2-7	11	TRBV23-1
ASSQGLAGTTDTQY	TRBJ2-3	14	TRBV5-4
AWSGLGGSNSGNTIY	TRBJ1-3	15	TRBV30
ASSLQKTGGETQY	TRBJ2-5	13	TRBV18
ASSWWGETYGYT	TRBJ1-2	12	TRBV5-6
SASGQGRSNQPQH	TRBJ1-5	13	TRBV20-1
ASSKTSGWGANVLT	TRBJ2-6	14	TRBV2
ASSETVNDEQY	TRBJ2-7	11	TRBV19
ASSFSLWGAGYGYT	TRBJ1-2	14	TRBV5-3
ASSYSFTSGTSSAGELF	TRBJ2-2	17	TRBV6-5
SARGGGGVMGDQPQH	TRBJ1-5	15	TRBV20-1
ASSLTRGTGGFQY	TRBJ2-5	13	TRBV6-1
ASSLPLTGNYEQY	TRBJ2-7	13	TRBV7-2
ASSRPGTAQETQY	TRBJ2-5	13	TRBV6-2/TRBV6-3
SATFLGSRTDTQY	TRBJ2-3	13	TRBV20-1
SVVGGNTEAF	TRBJ1-1	10	TRBV29-1
AISKGGEGGLQETQY	TRBJ2-5	15	TRBV10-3
ASSPTGGSYEQY	TRBJ2-7	12	TRBV18
ASRAGGNQPQH	TRBJ1-5	11	TRBV2
ASSVGGPRAALESYT	TRBJ1-2	15	TRBV9
ASSAQGRQIISTGELF	TRBJ2-2	16	TRBV7-6
ASSEGTSGIYEQY	TRBJ2-7	13	TRBV6-1
ASSPGQGGTDTQY	TRBJ2-3	13	TRBV28
SAGASGGTDTQY	TRBJ2-3	12	TRBV20-1
ASKPRRDKNGLAF	TRBJ1-1	13	TRBV27
ASSYGFLGEKLF	TRBJ1-4	12	TRBV7-6
ASSPTMDTNTEAF	TRBJ1-1	13	TRBV18
ASSLVWTGIGYGYT	TRBJ1-2	14	TRBV7-2
ASSFPRVGAF	TRBJ1-1	10	TRBV11-2
ASSLGRSTGELF	TRBJ2-2	12	TRBV6-2/TRBV6-3
SAAGPLSYGYT	TRBJ1-2	11	TRBV20-1
ASSFRQGESYNSPLH	TRBJ1-6	15	TRBV27
ASSEALRNTEAF	TRBJ1-1	12	TRBV6-1
ASSFSLLGWGTEAF	TRBJ1-1	14	TRBV7-2
AWDRGTYEQY	TRBJ2-7	10	TRBV30
ASSRKGREKLF	TRBJ1-4	11	TRBV7-2
ASSARQNTEAF	TRBJ1-1	11	TRBV7-3